The 13 T cell receptor beta chains in this list originate from one sample, sequenced in a study of blood T cell repertoires in COVID-19 (dated by TCRdb to 2020 to 2022). The library was generated by the immunoSEQ multiplex PCR assay. What TCRdb holds here is the immuneACCESS table cut down to in-frame rearrangements. Part of the clones is not present; checked against another copy, under half of the missing clones reflect an unresolved V gene, and the others are unexplained. The sample contains around 180,000 clones, 82% of them found a single time. The ten largest clones take up roughly a tenth of the sample. The sequencing sample was made of peripheral blood. All receptors come from a woman older than 75 with active or convalescent COVID-19.

This clone was picked up one time. The gene calls are TRBV3-1 (or the pseudogene TRBV3-2) and TRBJ1-4, with a tentative D call TRBD1 (5 bases). Germline CDR1 reads LGHDT; CDR2 reads YNNKEL (reference sequence). Trimming stripped 8 bases from V and 3 bases from J, with 13 bases between. CDR3 length: 14 amino acids. The CDR3 nucleotides read TGTGCCAGCCACTTCCGGGACTCTAATGAAAAACTGTTTTTT. This sequence encodes CASHFRDSNEKLFF.

The V and J genes are TRBV3-1 (or the pseudogene TRBV3-2) and TRBJ2-2; D not resolved. Trimming stripped 5 bases from V and 6 bases from J, with 7 bases between. CDR1 is LGHDT and CDR2 is YNNKEL in the germline V gene (reference sequence). The CDR3 length is 12 residues. The DNA for the CDR3 is TGTGCCAGCAGCTATCTATCCGGGGAGCTGTTTTTT. Translating it yields CASSYLSGELFF.

The genes are TRBV7-8 and TRBJ2-5, with TRBD1 matching over 7 bases. J gave up 1 base and V 5 bases, and 4 bases lay outside the gene matches. There are 14 residues in the CDR3. Germline-derived CDR1 and CDR2 are SGHVS and FQNEAQ. The CDR3 here is CASSPRDSQETQYF. As DNA, the CDR3 is TGTGCCAGCAGCCCAAGGGACAGCCAAGAGACCCAGTACTTC.

This clone has at least ten counts. V and J are TRBV6-6 and TRBJ1-1, with D perhaps TRBD1 (6 bases). Looked up from germline, CDR1 is MNHNY and CDR2 is SVGAGI (reference sequence). This CDR3 spans 13 amino acids. Trimming stripped 4 bases from V and 4 bases from J, with 10 bases between. The CDR3 DNA sequence: TGTGCCAGCAGTTCAGGGGATGTCACTGAAGCTTTCTTT. This encodes CASSSGDVTEAFF.

V usage is TRBV9 and J usage is TRBJ2-5, with 7 positions matching TRBD2. The CDR3 runs 16 residues. The ends lost 0 bases at V and 4 bases at J; junction bases unmatched: 9. Germline values: CDR1 SGDLS, CDR2 YYNGEE. The CDR3 region is CASSVVDGRAGETQYF. DNA of the CDR3: TGTGCCAGCAGCGTAGTGGATGGGAGGGCGGGAGAGACCCAGTACTTC.

The chain recombines TRBV28 with TRBJ2-5; the D gene is possibly TRBD1 (5 bases). This CDR3 spans 15 amino acids. The V end was cut by 5 bases, the J end by 1 base, with 14 bases between. CDR1 and CDR2 (germline): MDHEN, SYDVKM. The CDR3 sequence is CASSPAVGAQETQYF. The DNA of the CDR3 is TGTGCCAGCAGTCCAGCCGTAGGGGCCCAAGAGACCCAGTACTTC.

This chain uses TRBV7-8 with TRBJ1-2; TRBD1 matches 9 bases. Germline CDR1 and CDR2: SGHVS and FQNEAQ. Trimming removed 5 bases from V and 3 bases from J; junction bases left unmatched: 10. There are 16 residues in the CDR3. The CDR3 loop is CASSKYPGQGDYGYTF. CDR3 DNA: TGTGCCAGCAGCAAATACCCGGGACAGGGCGACTATGGCTACACCTTC.

V gene TRBV20-1 combines with J gene TRBJ1-2; the match to TRBD1 covers 8 bases. This CDR3 comprises 14 residues. V was pared by 3 bases and J by 2 bases, with 5 bases of the junction left unmatched. CDR1 and CDR2 (germline): DFQATT, SNEGSKA (reference sequence). The CDR3 spells CSASIQGANYGYTF. CDR3 in DNA: TGCAGTGCTAGTATTCAGGGGGCGAACTATGGCTACACCTTC.

V is TRBV24-1 and J is TRBJ1-1; TRBD1 is a possible D gene (5 bases). Trimming removed 3 bases from V and 1 base from J, with 8 bases in between. The CDR3 length is 14 residues. The germline CDR1 and CDR2 sequences are KGHDR and SFDVKD. The CDR3 sequence: CATSDVGGNTEAFF. The CDR3, as DNA: TGTGCCACCAGTGATGTGGGGGGGAACACTGAAGCTTTCTTT.

This clone was picked up one time. CDR3 region: CASSQGIVNQPQHF. The CDR3 DNA is TGTGCCAGTAGTCAGGGGATCGTCAATCAGCCCCAGCATTTT. The V call is TRBV19, the J call TRBJ1-5, with D perhaps TRBD1 (6 bases). The V gene's germline CDR1 is LNHDA and CDR2 SQIVND (reference sequence). The germline V and J ends were trimmed by 5 bases and 3 bases, with 11 bases remaining between them. This CDR3 has 14 amino acids.

The chain employs TRBV30 and TRBJ1-1; D not resolved. Trimming left V 1 base short and J 0 bases short, with 6 bases between. The CDR3 sequence is 13 residues long. CDR1 is GTSNPN, CDR2 SVGIG, per germline (reference sequence). CDR3 loop: CAWSETMNTEAFF. The DNA for the CDR3 is TGTGCCTGGAGTGAAACAATGAACACTGAAGCTTTCTTT.

This rearrangement joins TRBV5-1 to TRBJ1-6; D gene unclear. In germline, CDR1 is SGHRS, CDR2 YFSETQ. Trimming took off 7 bases at V and 4 bases at J, with 12 bases between the two ends. The CDR3 length is 14 residues. CDR3 DNA: TGCGCCAGCGGAAACGGGGATTATAATTCACCCCTCCACTTT. This sequence encodes CASGNGDYNSPLHF.

This chain uses TRBV6-5 with TRBJ2-7; 9 nucleotides align to TRBD1. J was trimmed by 5 bases and V by 6 bases; bases with no gene match: 8. The CDR3 runs to 14 residues. Germline values: CDR1 MNHEY, CDR2 SVGAGI. Here the CDR3 DNA reads TGTGCCAGCAGGAGGGGACAGGGAGAAAACGAGCAGTACTTC. Translating it yields CASRRGQGENEQYF.